This TCR beta chain was observed in a study of STAT5B mutations in CD4+ large granular lymphocyte leukemia. The table came from immunoSEQ multiplex PCR; TCRdb's copy has only in-frame clones and leaves some out. The sample lists over 35,000 clones; approximately 80% were seen once. CDR1 and CDR2 (germline): SQVTM, ANQGSEA. Between the trimmed V and J ends, which lost 0 bases and 6 bases, there was a span of 14 bases. The CDR3 runs 14 residues. The receptor was isolated from a human donor in good health. Sample: CD4+ T cells from blood buffy coats. The V call is TRBV29-1, the J call TRBJ1-1; perhaps TRBD1 as D (6 bases). CDR3 nucleotides: TGCAGCGTTGAAGATCGGCAGGGGAGGGCTGAAGCTTTCTTT. Protein product: CSVEDRQGRAEAFF.